These 29 T cell receptor beta chains were all obtained from the same sample, sequenced in a study of cytomegalovirus exposure and HLA in healthy donors. PCR employed 60 Vbeta and 13 Jbeta primers. The repertoire was sequenced with immunoSEQ multiplex PCR; TCRdb's copy has only in-frame clones and lacks some. The sample has some 130,000 clones, roughly 80% seen once. Sequencing input: PBMCs. The receptors were gathered from a male donor in good health and CMV-seronegative.

A few counts support this clone. This rearrangement joins TRBV28 to TRBJ2-2; possibly TRBD1 for D (6 bases). The CDR3 covers 19 residues. Germline V gene sequence: CDR1 MDHEN, CDR2 SYDVKM. Trimming left V 5 bases short and J 0 bases short, with 22 bases between. CDR3 in DNA: TGTGCCAGCAGTCCACCCCGGGTAACTACAGGGTCGAACACCGGGGAGCTGTTTTTT. Its protein product is CASSPPRVTTGSNTGELFF.

The chain combines TRBV5-1 with TRBJ1-3; the match to TRBD1 covers 7 bases. Germline-derived CDR1 and CDR2 are SGHRS and YFSETQ. The CDR3 has 17 residues. With V trimmed by 1 base and J by 0 bases, 7 bases remained unmatched. The CDR3 DNA sequence: TGCGCCAGCAGCTTGACGGGACAGAAAAGCTCTGGAAACACCATATATTTT. Residues: CASSLTGQKSSGNTIYF. The full variable domain, its missing parts supplied by reference TRBV5-1 and TRBJ1-3, is KAGVTQTPRYLIKTRGQQVTLSCSPISGHRSVSWYQQTPGQGLQFLFEYFSETQRNKGNFPGRFSGRQFSNSRSEMNVSTLELGDSALYLCASSLTGQKSSGNTIYFGEGSWLTVV.

The chain recombines TRBV7-9 with TRBJ2-3; 16 nucleotides line up with TRBD2. The trim removed 5 bases at V and 5 bases at J, leaving 10 bases unmatched. The V gene's germline CDR1 is SEHNR and CDR2 FQNEAQ (reference sequence). CDR3 length equals 18 residues. CDR3 residues: CASSPSGTSGRAGDTQYF. In DNA form, the CDR3 reads TGTGCCAGCAGCCCTTCCGGGACTAGCGGGAGGGCCGGAGATACGCAGTATTTT.

This clone was seen a handful of times. The chain carries TRBV2 and TRBJ2-1; D gene unclear. The V end lost 6 bases, the J end lost 9 bases, and 9 bases lay between the germline ends. Per germline, CDR1 SNHLY and CDR2 FYNNEI. This CDR3 has 11 residues. The CDR3 nucleotides are TGTGCCAGCAGCTGGTTAGCTGAGCAGTTCTTC. Amino acid sequence: CASSWLAEQFF.

There are a few counts of this clone. The rearrangement joins TRBV5-1 to TRBJ2-5; D is possibly TRBD1 (7 bases). The germline V gene has CDR1 SGHRS and CDR2 YFSETQ. The CDR3 is 14 amino acids. V was trimmed by 3 bases and J by 0 bases, leaving 9 bases between them. Here the CDR3 DNA reads TGCGCCAGCAGCTCAGGGGGGTACCAAGAGACCCAGTACTTC. It is translated as CASSSGGYQETQYF. The full variable domain, with the rest looked up from reference TRBV5-1 and TRBJ2-5, is KAGVTQTPRYLIKTRGQQVTLSCSPISGHRSVSWYQQTPGQGLQFLFEYFSETQRNKGNFPGRFSGRQFSNSRSEMNVSTLELGDSALYLCASSSGGYQETQYFGPGTRLLVL.

This clone was detected only once. This sample also contains other DNA sequences that code for the same CDR3. The chain links TRBV28 to TRBJ1-4; D gene unclear. V was trimmed by 6 bases and J by 0 bases, leaving 11 bases between them. The length of the CDR3 is 15 residues. Germline CDR1 is MDHEN and CDR2 is SYDVKM. The CDR3 coding sequence is TGTGCCAGCAGCCCAGGAGGCACAACTAATGAAAAACTGTTTTTT. Its translation: CASSPGGTTNEKLFF.

This clone was counted a few times. The V call is TRBV4-2, the J call TRBJ1-2; D remains unclear. Germline assignment: CDR1 LGHNA and CDR2 YNFKEQ. This CDR3 contains 13 residues. V lost 0 bases to trimming and J lost 8 bases, with 10 bases between them. DNA of the CDR3: TGTGCCAGCAGCCAAGAGGCACGAGGCGGCTACACCTTC. It specifies CASSQEARGGYTF.

J is TRBJ1-5 and V is TRBV6-1, with D tentatively TRBD1 (6 bases). The CDR3 runs to 15 residues. Looked up from germline, CDR1 is MNHNS and CDR2 is SASEGT. Trimming took off 0 bases at V and 6 bases at J, with 12 bases between the two ends. CDR3 nucleotide sequence: TGTGCCAGCAGTGAAGCTGGGGGGGCGGTTCAGCCCCAGCATTTT. Translated: CASSEAGGAVQPQHF.

The V gene is TRBV27, the J gene TRBJ2-3, with 7 bases lining up with TRBD2. Trimming removed 3 bases from V and 7 bases from J; junction bases left unmatched: 13. CDR1 MNHEY and CDR2 SMNVEV come from the germline V gene (reference sequence). This CDR3 has 16 amino acids. The CDR3 region is CASSFSRAGAGNTQYF. Here the CDR3 DNA reads TGTGCCAGCAGTTTCAGTAGGGCGGGAGCGGGTAATACGCAGTATTTT.

CDR3 DNA: TGTGCCAGCAGCGCTTTCCCGGACAAGTTAAGTACTAACTATGGCTACACCTTC. Its translation: CASSAFPDKLSTNYGYTF. V gene TRBV7-3 combines with J gene TRBJ1-2; D might be TRBD1 (5 bases). Trimming removed 5 bases at V and 0 bases at J, with 22 bases between. Germline V lookup: CDR1 SGHTA, CDR2 FQGTGA. The CDR3 has 18 residues.

The V call is TRBV1, the J call TRBJ2-3; the D call of TRBD2 is as the table states it, not checked on the DNA. TRBV1 has pseudogene status. This CDR3 is 15 amino acids long. CDR3 nucleotides: TGCACCAGCAGCCAAGAGGACTATTGCACAGATACGCAGTATTTT. Translation gives CTSSQEDYCTDTQYF.

The rearrangement links TRBV6-5 to TRBJ1-5, with 7 bases that match TRBD1. The germline CDR1 and CDR2 sequences are MNHEY and SVGAGI. The trim removed 11 bases at V and 0 bases at J, leaving 10 bases unmatched. The CDR3 consists of 15 residues. DNA of the CDR3: TGTGCCGGGGAAAGAACAGGGGATAGCAATCAGCCCCAGCATTTT. Amino acid sequence: CAGERTGDSNQPQHF.

The chain has TRBV6-5 and TRBJ1-2; D uncertain. Between the trimmed V and J ends, which lost 2 bases and 7 bases, there was a span of 11 bases. The CDR3 is 13 amino acids. CDR1 and CDR2 from the germline V gene are MNHEY and SVGAGI. In DNA, the CDR3 is TGTGCCAGCAGTTACACAGAGGGCTTTGGCTACACCTTC. Its translation is CASSYTEGFGYTF.

This rearrangement joins TRBV7-9 to TRBJ1-5; 8 nucleotides agree with TRBD1. The CDR3 is made up of 14 amino acids. CDR1 SEHNR and CDR2 FQNEAQ come from the germline V gene (reference sequence). Trimming took 5 bases from V and 7 from J; bases not matched to a gene: 7. The CDR3 sequence: CASSGQGLGQPQHF. DNA for the CDR3: TGTGCCAGCAGCGGACAGGGATTAGGGCAGCCCCAGCATTTT. The full variable domain, rest sourced from reference TRBV7-9 and TRBJ1-5, is DTGVSQNPRHKITKRGQNVTFRCDPISEHNRLYWYRQTLGQGPEFLTYFQNEAQLEKSRLLSDRFSAERPKGSFSTLEIQRTEQGDSAMYLCASSGQGLGQPQHFGDGTRLSIL.

This clone has just a few counts. Other DNA sequences of this sample code for an identical CDR3. J is TRBJ1-4 and V is TRBV7-3; unclear D gene. Germline CDR1 and CDR2: SGHTA and FQGTGA. This CDR3 comprises 13 residues. The V gene lost 6 bases and the J gene lost 7 bases, with 12 bases spanning the gap. The DNA of the CDR3 is TGTGCCAGCAGTCTCAATCGCGGTGAAAAACTGTTTTTT. Translated, it gives CASSLNRGEKLFF.

The V gene is TRBV25-1, the J gene TRBJ2-5, with TRBD1 matching 7 bases. The germline V gene has CDR1 MGHDK and CDR2 SYGVNS. The CDR3 covers 16 residues. V lost 3 bases and J lost 1; bases outside the gene matches: 8. CDR3: CASSDGDRLLQETQYF. CDR3 sequence (DNA): TGTGCCAGCAGTGACGGGGACAGACTACTCCAAGAGACCCAGTACTTC.

The CDR3 coding sequence is TGTGCCAGTGGCGTCTGGGACAGCCGCACAGATACGCAGTATTTT. Its translation: CASGVWDSRTDTQYF. This chain uses TRBV2 with TRBJ2-3; 7 nucleotides line up with TRBD1. Germline trimming cut 9 bases from V and 1 base from J; bases unmatched to any gene: 10. Germline V lookup: CDR1 SNHLY, CDR2 FYNNEI. The CDR3 has 15 residues.

The chain combines TRBV4-1 with TRBJ2-2; 8 nucleotides match TRBD1. The V segment lost 4 bases and the J segment 7 bases; nucleotides outside the gene matches: 8. Germline CDR1 reads MGHRA; CDR2 reads YSYEKL. This CDR3 has 15 amino acids. CDR3 in DNA: TGCGCCAGCAGCCCCCCGGCAGGGGGCGACGGGGAGCTGTTTTTT. It encodes CASSPPAGGDGELFF.

The CDR3 coding sequence is TGTGCCAGCAGCGCATACAGGGAGTGGGCTCTTAATGAAAAACTGTTTTTT. Encoded protein: CASSAYREWALNEKLFF. The chain carries TRBV5-6 and TRBJ1-4; TRBD1 might be the D (6 bases). Trimming shortened V by 4 bases and J by 4 bases, and 20 bases separated the two germline ends. The CDR3 length is 17 residues. Per germline, CDR1 SGHDT and CDR2 YYEEEE.

As to this clone: At one boundary the junction diverges from the germline segment, which might be a read error. V and J are TRBV7-9 and TRBJ2-7; tentative D call: TRBD2 (6 bases). CDR3 size: 15 residues. The germline V gene has CDR1 SEHNR and CDR2 FQNEAQ (reference sequence). This CDR3 is CSSSSTHGSSYEQYF. CDR3 coding DNA: TGTTCCAGCAGCTCAACCCACGGGAGCTCCTACGAGCAGTACTTC.

The chain combines TRBV7-2 with TRBJ1-5; 12 bases are a match to TRBD1. CDR1 and CDR2 (germline): SGHTA, FQGNSA. CDR3 size: 17 residues. The J segment lost 5 bases and the V segment lost 5 bases, leaving 10 bases of the junction unmatched. CDR3 sequence reads: CASSDHRDRGPDQPQHF. In DNA, the CDR3 is TGTGCCAGCAGCGATCACCGGGACAGGGGGCCCGATCAGCCCCAGCATTTT.

The genes are TRBV5-1 and TRBJ2-3; D is possibly TRBD2 (6 bases). V lost 4 bases and J 2 bases, leaving 17 bases between the germline ends. CDR3 length: 16 residues. Germline V gene data show CDR1 as SGHRS and CDR2 as YFSETQ. CDR3 nucleotides: TGCGCCAGCAGCCGCGGGGTTCAGCGGACCACAGATACGCAGTATTTT. Its protein product is CASSRGVQRTTDTQYF.

This chain connects TRBV19 to TRBJ1-1; D unresolved. CDR3 length: 13 amino acids. V lost 2 bases to trimming and J lost 1 base, with 5 bases between them. Per the germline V gene, CDR1 is LNHDA and CDR2 is SQIVND (reference sequence). The CDR3 reads CASSITENTEAFF. The CDR3 DNA follows: TGTGCCAGTAGTATAACAGAGAACACTGAAGCTTTCTTT.

Comment on this clone: Other DNA variants within this sample encode the same CDR3. The chain carries TRBV5-6 and TRBJ2-7, with D perhaps matching TRBD1 (5 bases). The germline gives CDR1 SGHDT, CDR2 YYEEEE. The CDR3 contains 13 residues. V lost 3 bases, J lost 1 base, and 8 bases lay in between. For the CDR3, the DNA is TGTGCCAGCAGCTCCTCAGGGTCCTACGAGCAGTACTTC. Translating gives CASSSSGSYEQYF.

The gene calls are TRBV7-8 and TRBJ1-3, with no clear D. The CDR3 loop spans 16 amino acids. Germline V gene sequence: CDR1 SGHVS, CDR2 FQNEAQ. V was cut by 4 bases and J by 2 bases, with 15 bases left in between. The CDR3, as DNA: TGTGCCAGCAGCTCATATAACCGAGGGACTGGAAACACCATATATTTT. Its translation is CASSSYNRGTGNTIYF.

The chain is built from TRBV30 and TRBJ2-7; 7 bases fit TRBD1. J was trimmed by 3 bases and V by 5 bases; bases with no gene match: 13. The V gene's germline CDR1 is GTSNPN and CDR2 SVGIG (reference sequence). The CDR3 covers 15 residues. The CDR3 reads CAWAIPQTGLYEQYF. The CDR3 nucleotides are TGTGCCTGGGCCATTCCCCAGACAGGGCTCTACGAGCAGTACTTC.

In its sample, this clone was seen a few times. The V and J genes are TRBV5-4 and TRBJ2-5; TRBD1 aligns across 9 bases. CDR1 is SGHNT, CDR2 YYREEE, per germline (reference sequence). This CDR3 has 14 residues. Trimming cost V 4 bases and J 5 bases; bases outside gene matches: 6. CDR3 DNA sequence: TGTGCCAGCAGCCCCCGGGACAGGGTTGAGACCCAGTACTTC. Encoded protein: CASSPRDRVETQYF.

This chain links TRBV9 with TRBJ1-3; tentatively, D is TRBD1 (6 bases). V lost 0 bases, J lost 11 bases, and 24 bases lay in between. The CDR3 runs to 17 residues. CDR1 is SGDLS and CDR2 is YYNGEE in the germline V gene. CDR3 protein: CASSVGRGGAGVSAIYF. The DNA for the CDR3 is TGTGCCAGCAGCGTAGGGCGGGGGGGCGCCGGAGTCTCGGCCATATATTTT.

V usage is TRBV9 and J usage is TRBJ2-1, with TRBD2 matching over 8 bases. Germline assignment: CDR1 SGDLS and CDR2 YYNGEE. The CDR3 runs to 17 residues. V dropped 3 bases and J dropped 8; count of bases not matched to a gene: 16. The chain's CDR3 is CASSDRALIAGTHEQFF. DNA of the CDR3: TGTGCCAGCAGCGACAGGGCACTCATAGCGGGAACCCATGAGCAGTTCTTC.